This T cell receptor (beta chain) was sequenced during a study of cytomegalovirus exposure and HLA in healthy donors. Overall study results and limits: Some TCR beta chains (about 180 of them) were listed as cytomegalovirus-associated. Earlier findings revealed that most TCR beta V segments proved productive either about 87% or about 30% of the time. TCR sequences were mostly rare, though some public TCRs occurred in many donors.

A word on this clone: Its antigen is not identified.

V lost 6 bases to trimming and J lost 6 bases; unmatched junction nucleotides: 11. The CDR3 has 17 residues. Germline values: CDR1 LNHDA, CDR2 SQIVND (reference sequence). Both 60 Vbeta primers and 13 Jbeta primers went into the PCR. The repertoire was sequenced with immunoSEQ multiplex PCR; TCRdb's copy has only in-frame clones and lacks some. The sample has fewer than 85,000 clones; roughly 70% are singletons. Sequenced input: PBMCs. The V call is TRBV19, the J call TRBJ2-5, with 15 bases fitting TRBD2. The TCR originated in a man aged 55 to 69 in good health and CMV-seropositive. The CDR3 here is CASSFGLAGGRIQTQYF. CDR3 DNA: TGTGCCAGTAGCTTCGGACTAGCGGGGGGGCGAATACAGACCCAGTACTTC.